This entry is about one T cell receptor beta chain. These data are taken from a study of cytomegalovirus exposure and HLA in healthy donors. Per germline, CDR1 SGHTA and CDR2 FQGNSA. The CDR3 runs to 17 residues. The V gene end was trimmed by 3 bases and the J gene end by 2 bases; junction bases not matched to a gene: 12. The study ran its PCR with 60 Vbeta and 13 Jbeta primers. Method: immunoSEQ multiplex PCR; TCRdb's copy keeps in-frame clones and lacks some. Among tens of thousands of clones, roughly 65% were seen once, and the ten largest hold 4% to 4.5%. This chain uses TRBV7-2 with TRBJ2-7, with TRBD1 matching over 8 bases. Sequencing was performed on PBMCs. This clonotype originated in a male donor in good health and CMV-seropositive. For the CDR3, the DNA is TGTGCCAGCAGCTTTGGGCCTTTACAGGGGGACACCTACGAGCAGTACTTC. Protein product: CASSFGPLQGDTYEQYF. The whole variable domain, remainder taken from reference TRBV7-2 and TRBJ2-7, is GAGVSQSPSNKVTEKGKDVELRCDPISGHTALYWYRQSLGQGLEFLIYFQGNSAPDKSGLPSDRFSAERTGGSVSTLTIQRTQQEDSAVYLCASSFGPLQGDTYEQYFGPGTRLTVT.